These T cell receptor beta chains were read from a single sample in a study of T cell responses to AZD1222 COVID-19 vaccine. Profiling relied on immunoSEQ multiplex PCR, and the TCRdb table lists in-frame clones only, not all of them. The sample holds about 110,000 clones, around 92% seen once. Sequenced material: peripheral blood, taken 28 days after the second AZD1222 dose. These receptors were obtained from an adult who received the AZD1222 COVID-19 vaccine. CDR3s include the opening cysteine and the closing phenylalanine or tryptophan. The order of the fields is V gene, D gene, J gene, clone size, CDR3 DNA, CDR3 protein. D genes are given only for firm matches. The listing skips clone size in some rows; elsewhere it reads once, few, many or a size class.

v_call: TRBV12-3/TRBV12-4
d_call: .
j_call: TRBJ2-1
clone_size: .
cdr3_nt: TGTGCCAGCAGTCCCCTTACCGCCAATGAGCAGTTCTTC
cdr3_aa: CASSPLTANEQFF

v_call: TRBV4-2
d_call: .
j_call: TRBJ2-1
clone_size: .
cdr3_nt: TGTGCCAGCAGCCAGGATTACGGAGGGAGGTACAATGAGCAGTTCTTC
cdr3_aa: CASSQDYGGRYNEQFF

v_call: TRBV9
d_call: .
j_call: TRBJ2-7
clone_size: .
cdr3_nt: TGTGCCAGCAGCGTAGCGGGGACTGACCTCTACGAGCAGTACTTC
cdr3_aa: CASSVAGTDLYEQYF

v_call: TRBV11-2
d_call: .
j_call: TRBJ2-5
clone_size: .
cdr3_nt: TGTGCCAGCAGCTTAACCGGAGAGACCCAGTACTTC
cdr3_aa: CASSLTGETQYF

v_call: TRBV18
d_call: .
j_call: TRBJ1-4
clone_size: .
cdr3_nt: TGTGCCAGCTCACCACCGGGACAAGATAATGAAAAACTGTTTTTT
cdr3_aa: CASSPPGQDNEKLFF

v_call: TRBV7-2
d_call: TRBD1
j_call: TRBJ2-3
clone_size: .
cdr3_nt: TGTGCCAGCAGCCTTCGGGACAGGGGGACTACAGATACGCAGTATTTT
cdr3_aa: CASSLRDRGTTDTQYF

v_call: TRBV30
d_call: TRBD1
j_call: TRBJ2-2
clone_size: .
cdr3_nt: TGTGCCTGGAGACAGGGGACGAACACCGGGGAGCTGTTTTTT
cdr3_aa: CAWRQGTNTGELFF

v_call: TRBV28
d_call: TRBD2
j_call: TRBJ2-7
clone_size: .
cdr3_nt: TGTGCCAGCAGTACCCCCGGGACTAGCGGGAGATACGAGCAGTACTTC
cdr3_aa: CASSTPGTSGRYEQYF

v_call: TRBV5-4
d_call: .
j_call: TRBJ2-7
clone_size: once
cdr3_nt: TGTGCCAGCAGCTCCTTAGGGTCTAAAGGCGAGCAGTACTTC
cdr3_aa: CASSSLGSKGEQYF

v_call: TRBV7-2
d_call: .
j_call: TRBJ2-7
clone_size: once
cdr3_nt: TGTGCCAGCAGCTTAGACGTAACCTACGAGCAGTACTTC
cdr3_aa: CASSLDVTYEQYF

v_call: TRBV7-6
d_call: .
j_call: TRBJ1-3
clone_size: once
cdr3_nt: TGTGCCAGCAGCTTGGCCTCGGTTGCTGGAAACACCATATATTTT
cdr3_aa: CASSLASVAGNTIYF